This T cell receptor (beta chain) comes out of a study of blood T cells in healthy people across ages. Trimming at V came to 4 bases and at J to 7 bases, leaving 8 bases not matched to a gene. Germline loops: CDR1 SNHLY, CDR2 FYNNEI. This CDR3 has 15 amino acids. Comment on this clonotype: Its antigen is undetermined.

The use of a sample-barcoded 5' primer and a J-beta primer mix characterized a second PCR of roughly 6 to 11 cycles. TCRdb recomputed calls from the 5' RACE reads with MiXCR, one row per CDR3 protein. Of roughly 2 million distinct CDR3 sequences in the sample, around 48% were seen once. Study results and limitations: TCR beta diversity per million T cells fell roughly linearly with age.

V usage is TRBV2 and J usage is TRBJ1-5; 9 nucleotides line up with TRBD1. Sequenced input: blood. The sequence was collected from a woman between 40 and 50 years old in good health. CDR3 in amino acids: CASSGRDRGKQPQHF. CDR3 in DNA: TGTGCCAGCAGTGGAAGAGACAGGGGGAAGCAGCCCCAGCATTTT.